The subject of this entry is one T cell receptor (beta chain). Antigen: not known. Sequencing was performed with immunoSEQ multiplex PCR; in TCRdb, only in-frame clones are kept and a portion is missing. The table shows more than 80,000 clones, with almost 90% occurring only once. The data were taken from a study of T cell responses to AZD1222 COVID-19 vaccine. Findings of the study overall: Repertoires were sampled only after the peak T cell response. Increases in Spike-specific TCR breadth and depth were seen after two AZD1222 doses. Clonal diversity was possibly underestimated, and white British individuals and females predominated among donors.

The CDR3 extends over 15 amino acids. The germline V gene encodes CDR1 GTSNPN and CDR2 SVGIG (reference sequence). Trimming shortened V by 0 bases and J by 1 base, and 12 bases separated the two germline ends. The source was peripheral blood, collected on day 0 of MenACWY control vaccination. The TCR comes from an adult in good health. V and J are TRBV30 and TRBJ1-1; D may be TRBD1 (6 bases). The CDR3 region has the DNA TGTGCCTGGAGTGTCCCGGGACACCCGAACACTGAAGCTTTCTTT. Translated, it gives CAWSVPGHPNTEAFF.